This TCR beta chain appears in the sequencing data of a study of blood T cell repertoires in COVID-19. The germline gives CDR1 SEHNR, CDR2 FQNEAQ (reference sequence). The CDR3 length is 14 residues. V was pared by 4 bases and J by 0 bases, with 2 bases of the junction left unmatched. In the original workflow: It was from reference gene primer amplification that nucleated cell counts were estimated. Method: immunoSEQ multiplex PCR; TCRdb's copy keeps in-frame clones and lacks some. V and J calls and clone size follow that table, whereas D and trimming were derived from the DNA. This table holds under 300,000 clones, over 65% found once.

This clonotype originated in a man aged 55 to 70 who had recovered from COVID-19. The sequenced sample was peripheral blood. The V and J genes are TRBV7-9 and TRBJ2-5; TRBD1 matches 7 bases. The CDR3 loop is CASSSTGNQETQYF. The CDR3 region has the DNA TGTGCCAGCAGCTCGACAGGGAACCAAGAGACCCAGTACTTC.